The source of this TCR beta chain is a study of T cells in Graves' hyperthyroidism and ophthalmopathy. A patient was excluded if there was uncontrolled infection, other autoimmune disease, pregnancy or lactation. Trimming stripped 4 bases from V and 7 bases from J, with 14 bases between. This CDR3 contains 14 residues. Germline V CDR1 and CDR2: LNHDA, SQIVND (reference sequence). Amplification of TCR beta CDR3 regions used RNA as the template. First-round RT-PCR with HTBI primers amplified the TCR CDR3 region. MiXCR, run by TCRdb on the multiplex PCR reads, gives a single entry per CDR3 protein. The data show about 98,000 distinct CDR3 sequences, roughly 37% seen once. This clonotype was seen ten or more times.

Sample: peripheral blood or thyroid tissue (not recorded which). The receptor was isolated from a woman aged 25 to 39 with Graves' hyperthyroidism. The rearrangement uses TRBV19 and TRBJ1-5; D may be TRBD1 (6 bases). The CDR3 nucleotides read TGTGCCAGTAGTAACAGGGAAACGGGACAGCCCCAGCATTTT. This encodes CASSNRETGQPQHF.